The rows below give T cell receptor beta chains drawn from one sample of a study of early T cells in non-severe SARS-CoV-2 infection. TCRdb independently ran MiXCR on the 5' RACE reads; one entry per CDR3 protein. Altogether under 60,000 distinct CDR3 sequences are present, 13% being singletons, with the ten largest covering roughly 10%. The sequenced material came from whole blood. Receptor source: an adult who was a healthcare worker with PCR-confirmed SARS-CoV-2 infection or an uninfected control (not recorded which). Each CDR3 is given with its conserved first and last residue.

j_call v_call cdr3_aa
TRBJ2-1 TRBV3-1 CASSQEIASGGNEQFF
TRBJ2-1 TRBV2 CASTSGTRDNEQFF
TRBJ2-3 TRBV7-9 CASGTDTQYF
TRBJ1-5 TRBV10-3 CAIWLGQVNQPQHF
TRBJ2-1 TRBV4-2 CASSQDAGVYNEQFF
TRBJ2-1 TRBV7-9 CASSLGTSGVNEQFF
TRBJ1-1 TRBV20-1 CSASPRLKAEAFF
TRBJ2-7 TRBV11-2 CASSSPGQGYEQYF
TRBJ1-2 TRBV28 CASSPDRVPGGYTF
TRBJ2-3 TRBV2 CASSEPLYDTQYF
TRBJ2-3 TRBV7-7 CASSLALAGESDTQYF
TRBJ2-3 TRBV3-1 CASSQEPSPADTQYF
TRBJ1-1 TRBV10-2 CASADRATEAFF
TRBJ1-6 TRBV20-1 CSARDRGRDSPLHF
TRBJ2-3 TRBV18 CASSPLGGGTDTQYF
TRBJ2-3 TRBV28 CASSLDPVDTQYF
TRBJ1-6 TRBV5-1 CASSFDRDRANSPLHF
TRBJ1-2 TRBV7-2 CASSPYRDRDYGYTF
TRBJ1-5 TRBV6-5 CASSYGGTVQPQHF
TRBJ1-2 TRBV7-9 CASSSTGGNYGYTF
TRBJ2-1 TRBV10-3 CAISENSGPFSYNEQFF
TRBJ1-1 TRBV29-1 CSVDARGAGTEAFF
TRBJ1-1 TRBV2 CASSEQWGTEAFF